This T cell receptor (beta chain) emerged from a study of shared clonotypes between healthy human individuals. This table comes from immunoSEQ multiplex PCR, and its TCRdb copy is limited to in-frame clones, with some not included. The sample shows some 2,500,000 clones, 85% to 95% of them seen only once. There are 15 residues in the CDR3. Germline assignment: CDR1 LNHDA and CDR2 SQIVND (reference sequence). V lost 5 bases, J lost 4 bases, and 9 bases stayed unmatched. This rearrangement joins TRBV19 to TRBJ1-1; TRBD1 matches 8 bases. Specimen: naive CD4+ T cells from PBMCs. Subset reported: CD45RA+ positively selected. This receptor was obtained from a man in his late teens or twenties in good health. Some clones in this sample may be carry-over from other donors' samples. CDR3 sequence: CASSLRQGKVTEAFF. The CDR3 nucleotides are TGTGCCAGTAGTTTAAGACAGGGGAAGGTCACTGAAGCTTTCTTT.